The next 20 T cell receptor beta chains were all read from a single sample in a study of blood T cell repertoires in COVID-19. Profiled with immunoSEQ multiplex PCR; TCRdb holds only in-frame clones, not every one. The sample lists some 200,000 clones; roughly 85% were seen once. Sequenced sample: peripheral blood. These receptors all stem from a man aged 60-69 years with active or convalescent COVID-19.

V is TRBV2 and J is TRBJ2-1; D is unresolved. Germline CDR1 SNHLY, CDR2 FYNNEI. This CDR3 has 12 amino acids. V was trimmed by 5 bases and J by 5 bases, leaving 7 bases between them. CDR3 bases: TGTGCCAGCAGTCTTAGTCACAATGAGCAGTTCTTC. Translated: CASSLSHNEQFF.

J is TRBJ1-1 and V is TRBV2; the match to TRBD1 covers 10 bases. Germline V gene data show CDR1 as SNHLY and CDR2 as FYNNEI. This CDR3 comprises 14 residues. Trimming removed 2 bases from V and 10 bases from J; junction bases left unmatched: 7. The CDR3 DNA reads TGTGCCAGCAGTGAAAGACAGGGGGCCGGTGGAGCTTTCTTT. It translates to CASSERQGAGGAFF.

The chain is built from TRBV2 and TRBJ2-7, with 8 positions matching TRBD1. Unmatched junction bases numbered 13, after V lost 4 bases and J lost 5 bases. The CDR3 runs 16 residues. Germline CDR1 SNHLY, CDR2 FYNNEI. CDR3: CASSVRPTGVGHEQYF. In DNA form, the CDR3 reads TGTGCCAGCAGTGTCAGACCGACAGGGGTCGGGCACGAGCAGTACTTC.

This clone was found a few times. This chain joins TRBV6-5 and TRBJ1-2; 7 nucleotides line up with TRBD1. The CDR3 runs 15 residues. V shed 2 bases, J shed 3 bases, and the junction held 6 bases outside the gene matches. Per the germline V gene, CDR1 is MNHEY and CDR2 is SVGAGI. CDR3 sequence: CASSYQGGSDYGYTF. For the CDR3, the DNA is TGTGCCAGCAGTTACCAGGGGGGTTCGGACTATGGCTACACCTTC.

The rearrangement links TRBV3-1 (or the pseudogene TRBV3-2) to TRBJ2-1; 7 bases are shared with TRBD2. The CDR3 is made up of 15 amino acids. Germline V gives CDR1 LGHDT, CDR2 YNNKEL (reference sequence). With 1 base clipped from V and 9 bases from J, the junction kept 9 bases outside the gene matches. CDR3 sequence (DNA): TGTGCCAGCAGCCAAGGGGCGGCCCCGGGGGGTGAGCAGTTCTTC. Translated: CASSQGAAPGGEQFF.

The rearrangement links TRBV15 to TRBJ1-5, with 9 bases fitting TRBD1. Germline-derived CDR1 and CDR2 are LNHNV and YYDKDF (reference sequence). This CDR3 has 15 amino acids. Germline trimming cut 8 bases from V and 2 bases from J; bases unmatched to any gene: 7. CDR3 loop: CATRKGDRGNQPQHF. The CDR3 DNA follows: TGTGCCACCCGAAAGGGGGACAGGGGCAATCAGCCCCAGCATTTT. Using reference TRBV15 and TRBJ1-5 for the parts outside the CDR3, the full variable domain is DAMVIQNPRYQVTQFGKPVTLSCSQTLNHNVMYWYQQKSSQAPKLLFHYYDKDFNNEADTPDNFQSRRPNTSFCFLDIRSPGLGDTAMYLCATRKGDRGNQPQHFGDGTRLSIL.

This chain joins TRBV5-1 and TRBJ2-2, with TRBD2 matching over 8 bases. This CDR3 comprises 16 residues. The V gene end was trimmed by 2 bases and the J gene end by 5 bases; junction bases not matched to a gene: 8. Germline V CDR1 and CDR2: SGHRS, YFSETQ. DNA for the CDR3: TGCGCCAGCAGCTTATGGACTAGCTTAACTACCGGGGAGCTGTTTTTT. Residues: CASSLWTSLTTGELFF.

The chain is built from TRBV11-3 and TRBJ1-3; possibly TRBD1 for D (5 bases). This CDR3 spans 13 amino acids. V dropped 5 bases and J dropped 3 bases, with 8 bases sitting between them. CDR1 and CDR2 (germline): SGHNT, YENEEA. This chain's CDR3 is CASSRTGGNTIYF. In DNA form, the CDR3 reads TGTGCCAGCAGCCGTACAGGTGGAAACACCATATATTTT.

The chain is built from TRBV9 and TRBJ2-1; 9 positions match TRBD2. CDR3 length: 15 amino acids. The V gene's germline CDR1 is SGDLS and CDR2 YYNGEE. V lost 2 bases and J lost 3; bases outside the gene matches: 3. The CDR3 loop reads CASSVGTSSYNEQFF. The CDR3 nucleotides read TGTGCCAGCAGCGTGGGGACTAGCAGCTACAATGAGCAGTTCTTC.

The rearrangement links TRBV27 to TRBJ1-2; 10 nucleotides line up with TRBD1. Per the germline V gene, CDR1 is MNHEY and CDR2 is SMNVEV (reference sequence). J was trimmed by 8 bases and V by 5 bases; bases with no gene match: 11. The CDR3 has 15 residues. The CDR3 loop reads CASSPRPGTGVGYTF. CDR3 DNA sequence: TGTGCCAGCAGTCCCAGACCTGGGACAGGGGTCGGCTACACCTTC.

There are a few counts of this clone. The chain's CDR3 is CASSPSVGGQPQHF. CDR3 nucleotides: TGTGCCAGCAGCCCGAGTGTGGGGGGTCAGCCCCAGCATTTT. This chain connects TRBV7-2 to TRBJ1-5; maybe TRBD1 (5 bases). The CDR3 has 14 amino acids. Germline V gene sequence: CDR1 SGHTA, CDR2 FQGNSA. Trimming stripped 5 bases from V and 6 bases from J, with 14 bases between.

The rearrangement uses TRBV5-4 and TRBJ2-2; 10 bases line up with TRBD2. The CDR3 runs to 15 residues. CDR1 and CDR2 (germline): SGHNT, YYREEE (reference sequence). The V segment lost 5 bases and the J segment 5 bases; nucleotides outside the gene matches: 6. The CDR3 protein is CASSSTSGETGELFF. CDR3 bases: TGTGCCAGCAGTTCCACTAGCGGGGAGACCGGGGAGCTGTTTTTT.

The gene calls are TRBV19 and TRBJ2-7; maybe TRBD2 (6 bases). The V and J ends lost 5 bases and 4 bases respectively, with 33 bases between them. This CDR3 spans 20 amino acids. The germline V gene encodes CDR1 LNHDA and CDR2 SQIVND (reference sequence). The CDR3: CASSREIRRSVAGLVYEQYF. CDR3 sequence (DNA): TGTGCCAGTAGTCGGGAGATAAGAAGGAGCGTCGCGGGATTAGTGTACGAGCAGTACTTC.

This clone has only a few counts. V gene TRBV2 combines with J gene TRBJ1-1; 7 nucleotides align to TRBD1. The J segment lost 3 bases and the V segment lost 5 bases, leaving 6 bases of the junction unmatched. Germline V gene lookup returns CDR1 SNHLY and CDR2 FYNNEI. This CDR3 has 14 residues. CDR3 DNA: TGTGCCAGCAGTCAGGGGGGTGGGTACACTGAAGCTTTCTTT. It translates to CASSQGGGYTEAFF. Full variable domain (remainder filled in from reference TRBV2 and TRBJ1-1): EPEVTQTPSHQVTQMGQEVILRCVPISNHLYFYWYRQILGQKVEFLVSFYNNEISEKSEIFDDQFSVERPDGSNFTLKIRSTKLEDSAMYFCASSQGGGYTEAFFGQGTRLTVV.

The sample holds a few counts of this clone. This chain uses TRBV2 with TRBJ1-2, with a possible D match to TRBD1 (5 bases). Germline V gene sequence: CDR1 SNHLY, CDR2 FYNNEI. Trimming took 6 bases from V and 3 from J, leaving 17 bases between them. The CDR3 contains 15 residues. The CDR3 loop reads CASSSSAGRYYGYTF. The DNA of the CDR3 is TGTGCCAGCAGCTCGTCGGCAGGGAGGTACTATGGCTACACCTTC.

This CDR3 is CASSFPTGTVTDTQYF. CDR3 nucleotide sequence: TGTGCCAGCAGTTTCCCGACCGGGACAGTTACAGATACGCAGTATTTT. The chain uses TRBV7-3 and TRBJ2-3; 7 positions agree with TRBD1. CDR1 and CDR2 from the germline V gene are SGHTA and FQGTGA. Trimming cost V 6 bases and J 3 bases; bases outside gene matches: 12. The CDR3 extends over 16 amino acids.

This rearrangement joins TRBV4-1 to TRBJ2-5, with 10 bases identical to TRBD2. Germline V CDR1 and CDR2: MGHRA, YSYEKL. The CDR3 loop spans 14 amino acids. J lost 5 bases, V lost 5 bases, and 5 bases had no gene match. The DNA of the CDR3 is TGCGCCAGCAGCTTAGCGGGGGGCATGGAGACCCAGTACTTC. Its translation: CASSLAGGMETQYF.

This chain joins TRBV2 and TRBJ2-6; a possible D gene is TRBD1 (8 bases). Germline V gene lookup returns CDR1 SNHLY and CDR2 FYNNEI. V was cut by 7 bases and J by 1 base, with 23 bases left in between. This CDR3 has 19 residues. The CDR3 sequence: CASTGGTGHLTSGANVLTF. CDR3 sequence (DNA): TGTGCCAGCACCGGGGGGACAGGCCATTTGACTTCTGGGGCCAACGTCCTGACTTTC. The entire variable domain, with the rest obtained from reference TRBV2 and TRBJ2-6, is as follows: EPEVTQTPSHQVTQMGQEVILRCVPISNHLYFYWYRQILGQKVEFLVSFYNNEISEKSEIFDDQFSVERPDGSNFTLKIRSTKLEDSAMYFCASTGGTGHLTSGANVLTFGAGSRLTVL.

The DNA for the CDR3 is TGCAGCGTTGAGCGGCGGATCGGCTATGGCTACACCTTC. Translated: CSVERRIGYGYTF. V gene TRBV29-1 combines with J gene TRBJ1-2; D gene uncertain. The CDR3 contains 13 residues. V lost 3 bases and J lost 4, with 12 bases in between. Germline V CDR1 and CDR2: SQVTM, ANQGSEA. Looking up the rest from reference TRBV29-1 and TRBJ1-2 gives the full variable domain: SAVISQKPSRDICQRGTSLTIQCQVDSQVTMMFWYRQQPGQSLTLIATANQGSEATYESGFVIDKFPISRPNLTFSTLTVSNMSPEDSSIYLCSVERRIGYGYTFGSGTRLTVV.

The genes are TRBV27 and TRBJ2-7, with 14 positions matching TRBD2. From germline, CDR1 is MNHEY and CDR2 SMNVEV (reference sequence). CDR3 length: 16 residues. The V and J ends lost 6 bases and 0 bases, in that order; junction bases with no gene match: 4. The CDR3 nucleotides are TGTGCCAGCAGGGGACTAGCGGGGGTTAACTCCTACGAGCAGTACTTC. Translating it yields CASRGLAGVNSYEQYF.